The rows below give T cell receptor beta chains drawn from one sample of a study of cytomegalovirus exposure and HLA in healthy donors. Assay used: immunoSEQ multiplex PCR; TCRdb lists only in-frame clones, some missing. Here the sample spans under 200,000 clones, about four fifths being singletons. Material: PBMCs. Receptors originate from a man aged 30 to 39 in good health and CMV-seronegative. The CDR3 runs from the conserved cysteine through the conserved F or W. D genes are given only for firm matches. Some rows have no size entry. The others give once, few or many, or a class for an expanded clone.

d_call	clone_size	v_call	j_call	cdr3_nt	cdr3_aa
.	.	TRBV2	TRBJ2-1	TGTGCCAGCAGTACAACAGGACGGTACAATGAGCAGTTCTTC	CASSTTGRYNEQFF
TRBD1	.	TRBV11-2	TRBJ1-1	TGTGCCAGCAGCTTAGTATTGGGGACAGGAGGGACTGAAGCTTTCTTT	CASSLVLGTGGTEAFF
TRBD2	.	TRBV5-1	TRBJ2-1	TGCGCCAGCAGCTTGCTAGCGGGGGGGCCAAATGAGCAGTTCTTC	CASSLLAGGPNEQFF
.	.	TRBV28	TRBJ1-1	TGTGCCAGCAGCTGGGGGGGTTTGAACACTGAAGCTTTCTTT	CASSWGGLNTEAFF
TRBD2	.	TRBV5-3	TRBJ2-3	TGTGCCAGACCCCGGGGGAGCGGGAGGTTCCCAGATACGCAGTATTTT	CARPRGSGRFPDTQYF
.	.	TRBV6-5	TRBJ1-1	TGTGCCAGCAGTTACGGACTCCCCAAGGCCACTGAAGCTTTCTTT	CASSYGLPKATEAFF
TRBD2	.	TRBV10-3	TRBJ2-3	TGTGCCACCGGGGGGGCGGCTAGCACAGATACGCAGTATTTT	CATGGAASTDTQYF
TRBD1	.	TRBV18	TRBJ1-1	TGTGCCAGCTCAATACTGGACAGGGGAGGTGAAGCTTTCTTT	CASSILDRGGEAFF
TRBD1	once	TRBV5-1	TRBJ1-4	TGCGCCAGCAGCATAGCCGGGACAGGGGAGGAAAAACTGTTTTTT	CASSIAGTGEEKLFF
.	.	TRBV5-4	TRBJ2-3	TGTGCCAGCAGCCCCAACTCTAGACCAGATACGCAGTATTTT	CASSPNSRPDTQYF
TRBD1	.	TRBV5-1	TRBJ2-1	TGCGCCAGCAGCTTTTTACTAGGGGGCCGAGCGGCGGGCAATGAGCAGTTCTTC	CASSFLLGGRAAGNEQFF
TRBD2	.	TRBV28	TRBJ2-1	TGTGCCAGCAGTTTAGTTAGCGGGAGCTACAATGAGCAGTTCTTC	CASSLVSGSYNEQFF
.	.	TRBV30	TRBJ1-1	TGTGCCTGCGACCCCCTCGGGACAACGAACACTGAAGCTTTCTTT	CACDPLGTTNTEAFF